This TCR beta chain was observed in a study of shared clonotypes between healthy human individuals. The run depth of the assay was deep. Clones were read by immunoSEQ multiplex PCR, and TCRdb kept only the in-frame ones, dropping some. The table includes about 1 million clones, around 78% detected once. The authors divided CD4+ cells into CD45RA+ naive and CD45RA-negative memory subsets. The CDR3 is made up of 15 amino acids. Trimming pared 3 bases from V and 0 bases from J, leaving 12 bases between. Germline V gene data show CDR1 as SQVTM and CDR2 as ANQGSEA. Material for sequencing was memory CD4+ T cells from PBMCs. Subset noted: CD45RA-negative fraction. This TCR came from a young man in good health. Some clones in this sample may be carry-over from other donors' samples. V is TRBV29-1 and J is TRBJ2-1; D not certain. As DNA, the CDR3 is TGCAGCGTTGATGTTGGGTACCGCTCCTACAATGAGCAGTTCTTC. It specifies CSVDVGYRSYNEQFF.